The text below deals with one TCR beta chain. The repertoire was sequenced with immunoSEQ multiplex PCR; TCRdb's copy has only in-frame clones and lacks some. The table lists around 4,900 clones, around 70% of them singletons. The treatment: randomized to nivolumab then ipilimumab (arm A) or the reverse (arm B). No patient had prior DNA-damaging chemotherapy. Sorted cells were live CD3+CD8+, lacking CD19 and CD56, from PBMCs. This entry comes from a study of sequential checkpoint blockade in melanoma. This TCR was recovered from a human donor with melanoma. The sample was CD8+ T cells sorted from blood (inferred from file names), taken from a patient given nivolumab and ipilimumab in sequence.

The CDR3 bases are TGTGCCAGCAGCCCGACACAGACAGGCTCCTACAATGAGCAGTTCTTC. Translating it yields CASSPTQTGSYNEQFF. This chain connects TRBV7-9 to TRBJ2-1; D may be TRBD1 (6 bases). V was clipped by 5 bases and J by 0 bases, with 14 bases between them. This CDR3 is 16 amino acids long. Looked up from germline, CDR1 is SEHNR and CDR2 is FQNEAQ (reference sequence).